These 7 T cell receptor beta chains were all obtained from the same sample, sequenced in a study of blood T cell repertoires in COVID-19. Some clones are missing from TCRdb's copy, which holds only in-frame ones; the method was immunoSEQ multiplex PCR. The repertoire has around 130,000 clones, 80% to 90% of them found once; the top ten carry under 35%. The material sequenced was peripheral blood. Receptors originate from an older man with active or convalescent COVID-19.

The gene calls are TRBV28 and TRBJ2-1; maybe TRBD2 (6 bases). This CDR3 is 10 amino acids long. The germline V gene encodes CDR1 MDHEN and CDR2 SYDVKM. V lost 8 bases and J lost 10, with 9 bases in between. The CDR3 DNA reads TGTGCCAGCGCTCGGGGGGAGCAGTTCTTC. Protein sequence: CASARGEQFF.

This clone turned up a few times. This sequence joins TRBV18 and TRBJ1-2, with D perhaps TRBD1 (5 bases). Per germline, CDR1 KGHSH and CDR2 LQKENI. The CDR3 totals 15 residues. Trimming pared 6 bases from V and 6 bases from J, leaving 20 bases between. CDR3 sequence reads: CASSPISGTPDGYTF. Here the CDR3 DNA reads TGTGCCAGCTCGCCAATAAGCGGGACCCCGGATGGCTACACCTTC. Using reference TRBV18 and TRBJ1-2 for the parts outside the CDR3, the full variable domain is NAGVMQNPRHLVRRRGQEARLRCSPMKGHSHVYWYRQLPEEGLKFMVYLQKENIIDESGMPKERFSAEFPKEGPSILRIQQVVRGDSAAYFCASSPISGTPDGYTFGSGTRLTVV.

The chain carries TRBV29-1 and TRBJ2-1, with TRBD1 matching over 8 bases. The CDR3 runs 15 residues. The germline V gene has CDR1 SQVTM and CDR2 ANQGSEA. V trimming: 8 bases; J trimming: 7 bases; junction bases outside the gene matches: 16. CDR3 in amino acids: CSTRQGTTSRNEQFF. The CDR3 DNA follows: TGCAGCACACGACAGGGGACGACAAGTAGGAATGAGCAGTTCTTC.

The J gene is TRBJ2-3, the V gene TRBV29-1; D uncertain. Germline loops: CDR1 SQVTM, CDR2 ANQGSEA. There are 12 residues in the CDR3. The V gene lost 8 bases and the J gene lost 4 bases, with 13 bases spanning the gap. CDR3 sequence: CSKAGTPDTQYF. In nucleotides, the CDR3 is TGCAGCAAGGCAGGAACACCAGATACGCAGTATTTT.

V usage is TRBV6-4 and J usage is TRBJ1-2; D uncertain. CDR1 MRHNA and CDR2 SNTAGT come from the germline V gene. This CDR3 region has 15 residues. The V and J ends lost 3 bases and 4 bases respectively, with 15 bases between them. The CDR3 here is CASSESASSGYGYTF. CDR3 nucleotides: TGTGCCAGCAGTGAATCGGCCTCCAGCGGCTATGGCTACACCTTC.

The V call is TRBV11-2, the J call TRBJ2-2; 11 bases are a match to TRBD1. The CDR3 runs to 17 residues. Looked up from germline, CDR1 is SGHAT and CDR2 is FQNNGV. Trimming at V came to 5 bases and at J to 2 bases, leaving 7 bases not matched to a gene. In DNA form, the CDR3 reads TGTGCCAGCAGCAACCGGGACAGGGGGACCAACACCGGGGAGCTGTTTTTT. Translating it yields CASSNRDRGTNTGELFF. Based on the CDR3 plus reference TRBV11-2 and TRBJ2-2, the full variable domain is EAGVAQSPRYKIIEKRQSVAFWCNPISGHATLYWYQQILGQGPKLLIQFQNNGVVDDSQLPKDRFSAERLKGVDSTLKIQPAKLEDSAVYLCASSNRDRGTNTGELFFGEGSRLTVL.

The genes are TRBV10-3 and TRBJ2-1; 7 nucleotides line up with TRBD1. The ends lost 5 bases at V and 6 bases at J; junction bases unmatched: 4. This CDR3 region has 13 residues. Germline values: CDR1 ENHRY, CDR2 SYGVKD. CDR3 DNA: TGTGCCATCAGTCGGGACAGCCGCAATGAGCAGTTCTTC. Protein: CAISRDSRNEQFF.